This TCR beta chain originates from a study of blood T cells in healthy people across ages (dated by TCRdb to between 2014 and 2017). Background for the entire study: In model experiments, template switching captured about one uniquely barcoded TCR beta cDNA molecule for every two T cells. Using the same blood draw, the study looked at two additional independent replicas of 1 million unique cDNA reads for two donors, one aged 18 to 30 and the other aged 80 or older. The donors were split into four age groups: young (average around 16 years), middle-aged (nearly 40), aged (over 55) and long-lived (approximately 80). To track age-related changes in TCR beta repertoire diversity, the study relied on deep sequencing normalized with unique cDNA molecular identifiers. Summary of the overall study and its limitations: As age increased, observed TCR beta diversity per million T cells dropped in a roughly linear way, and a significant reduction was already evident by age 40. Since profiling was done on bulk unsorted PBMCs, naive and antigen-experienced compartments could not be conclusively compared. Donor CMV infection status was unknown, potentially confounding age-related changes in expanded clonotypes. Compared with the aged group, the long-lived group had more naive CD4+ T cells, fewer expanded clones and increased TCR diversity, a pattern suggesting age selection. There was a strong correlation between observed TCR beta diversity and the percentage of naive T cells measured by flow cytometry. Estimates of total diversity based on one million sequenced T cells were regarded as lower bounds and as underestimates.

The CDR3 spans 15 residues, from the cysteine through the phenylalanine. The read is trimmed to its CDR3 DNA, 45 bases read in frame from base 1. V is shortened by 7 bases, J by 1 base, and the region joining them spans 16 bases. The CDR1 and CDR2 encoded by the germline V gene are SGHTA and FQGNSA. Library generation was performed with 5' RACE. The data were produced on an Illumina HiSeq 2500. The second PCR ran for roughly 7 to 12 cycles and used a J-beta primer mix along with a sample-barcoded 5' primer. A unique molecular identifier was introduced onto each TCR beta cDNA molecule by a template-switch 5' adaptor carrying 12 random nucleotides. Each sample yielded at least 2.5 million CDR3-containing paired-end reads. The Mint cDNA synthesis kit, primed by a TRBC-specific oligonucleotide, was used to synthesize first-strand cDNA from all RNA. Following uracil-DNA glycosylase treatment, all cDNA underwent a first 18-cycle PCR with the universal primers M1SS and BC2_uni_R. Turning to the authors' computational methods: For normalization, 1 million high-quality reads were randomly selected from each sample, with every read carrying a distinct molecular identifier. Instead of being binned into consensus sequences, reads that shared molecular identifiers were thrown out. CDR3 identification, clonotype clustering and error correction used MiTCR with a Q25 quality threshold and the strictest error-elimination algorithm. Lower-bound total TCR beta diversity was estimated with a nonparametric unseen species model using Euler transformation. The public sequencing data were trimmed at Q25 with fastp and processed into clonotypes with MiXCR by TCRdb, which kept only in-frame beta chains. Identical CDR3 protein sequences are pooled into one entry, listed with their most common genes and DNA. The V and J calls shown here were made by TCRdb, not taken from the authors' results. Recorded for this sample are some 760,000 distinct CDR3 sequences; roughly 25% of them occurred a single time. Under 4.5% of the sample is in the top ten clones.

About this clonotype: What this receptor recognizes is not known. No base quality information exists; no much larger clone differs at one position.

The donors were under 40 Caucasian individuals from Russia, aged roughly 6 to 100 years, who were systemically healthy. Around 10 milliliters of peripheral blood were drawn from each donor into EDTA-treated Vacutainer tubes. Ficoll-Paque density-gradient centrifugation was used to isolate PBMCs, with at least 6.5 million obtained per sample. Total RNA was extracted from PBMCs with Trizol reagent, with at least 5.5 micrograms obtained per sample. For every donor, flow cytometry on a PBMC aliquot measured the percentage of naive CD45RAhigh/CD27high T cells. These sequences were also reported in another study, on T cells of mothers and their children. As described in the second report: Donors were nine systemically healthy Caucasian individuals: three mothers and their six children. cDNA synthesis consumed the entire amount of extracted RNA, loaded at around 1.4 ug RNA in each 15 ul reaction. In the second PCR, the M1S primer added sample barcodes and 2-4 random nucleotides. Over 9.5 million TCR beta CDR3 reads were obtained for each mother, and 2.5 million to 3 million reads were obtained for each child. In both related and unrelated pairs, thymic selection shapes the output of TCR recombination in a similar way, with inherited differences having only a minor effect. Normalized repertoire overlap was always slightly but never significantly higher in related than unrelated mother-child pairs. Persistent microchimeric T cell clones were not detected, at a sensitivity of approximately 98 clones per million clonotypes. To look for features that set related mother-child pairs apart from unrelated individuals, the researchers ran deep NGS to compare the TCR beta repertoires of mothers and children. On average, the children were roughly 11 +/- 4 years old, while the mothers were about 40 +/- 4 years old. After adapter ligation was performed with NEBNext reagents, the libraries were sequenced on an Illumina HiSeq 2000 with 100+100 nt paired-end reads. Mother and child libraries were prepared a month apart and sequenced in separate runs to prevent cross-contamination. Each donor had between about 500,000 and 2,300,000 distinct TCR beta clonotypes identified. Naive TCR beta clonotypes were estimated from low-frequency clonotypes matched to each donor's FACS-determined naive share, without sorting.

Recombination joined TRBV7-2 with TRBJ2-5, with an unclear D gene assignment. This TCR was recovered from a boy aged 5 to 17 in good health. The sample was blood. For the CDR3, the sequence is CASTASPTTQETQYF. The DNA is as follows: TGTGCCAGCACCGCGAGCCCGACGACCCAAGAGACCCAGTACTTC.